A selection of T cell receptor beta chains follows, all from one sample in a study of cytomegalovirus exposure and HLA in healthy donors. The method was immunoSEQ multiplex PCR; TCRdb's version includes in-frame clones alone and lacks a portion of them. This table has 200,000 to 250,000 clones, approximately 90% appearing once. Sequenced sample: PBMCs. The receptors were sampled from a woman aged 18-30 years in good health and CMV-seronegative. Both conserved end residues are part of each CDR3. D genes are given only for firm matches. Size is stated for part of the rows, as once, few or many counts, or as a class when the clone is expanded.

TRBV18,TRBJ1-2,-,-,TGTGCCAGCTCACCATACGGTTTGTATGGCTACACCTTC,CASSPYGLYGYTF
TRBV6-5,TRBJ2-2,-,-,TGTGCCAGCAGTTCCCCCCGTGGTAGCGGGGAGCTGTTTTTT,CASSSPRGSGELFF
TRBV7-6,TRBJ2-2,-,-,TGTGCCAGCAGCTTAGCCCCTGCCCGGCAGGGCGGGGAGCTGTTTTTT,CASSLAPARQGGELFF
TRBV19,TRBJ2-3,TRBD2,-,TGTGCCAGTACGGCGGGGGGGTTCACAGATACGCAGTATTTT,CASTAGGFTDTQYF
TRBV7-3,TRBJ1-2,-,-,TGTGCCAGCAGGCGACGGGGGGGTTACTATGGCTACACCTTC,CASRRRGGYYGYTF
TRBV7-9,TRBJ1-2,-,-,TGTGCCAGCAGCTTAGCAAGGGGGATGTGGGGCTACACCTTC,CASSLARGMWGYTF
TRBV19,TRBJ2-7,TRBD1,-,TGTGCCAGTAGTCCCGGACAGGGGGCGGGGGAGCAGTACTTC,CASSPGQGAGEQYF
TRBV29-1,TRBJ2-5,-,-,TGCAGCGGGGGGAGACAGGGACTCCAAGAGACCCAGTACTTC,CSGGRQGLQETQYF
TRBV2,TRBJ1-1,TRBD1,-,TGTGCCAGCACTCGGACAGGGGGCGTCGACACTGAAGCTTTCTTT,CASTRTGGVDTEAFF
TRBV5-1,TRBJ2-7,-,-,TGCGCCAGCAGCTCATCCTACGAGCAGTACTTC,CASSSSYEQYF
TRBV27,TRBJ1-2,TRBD1,once,TGTGCCAGCAGGAGACAGGGGCCGGGGTATTATGGCTACACCTTC,CASRRQGPGYYGYTF
TRBV5-1,TRBJ1-1,TRBD1,-,TGCGCCAGCAGCTGGTATCTTAGGACAGGCGGAGGAATGAACACTGAAGCTTTCTTT,CASSWYLRTGGGMNTEAFF
TRBV9,TRBJ2-3,-,-,TGTGCCAGCAGCCTTCGATCAGGGTTGGCAGATACGCAGTATTTT,CASSLRSGLADTQYF
TRBV15,TRBJ2-2,TRBD2,-,TGTGCCACCAGCTCGGGACTAGCGATAACCGGGGAGCTGTTTTTT,CATSSGLAITGELFF
TRBV5-6,TRBJ1-3,-,-,TGTGCCAGCAGCGAACAGGGTATGGATAACACCATATATTTT,CASSEQGMDNTIYF
TRBV4-2,TRBJ2-3,TRBD2,-,TGTGCCAGCAGCCAAGAACTAGCGGGGGAGATCACAGATACGCAGTATTTT,CASSQELAGEITDTQYF
TRBV9,TRBJ2-5,-,-,TGTGCCAGCAGCGATTCGGAGACCCAGTACTTC,CASSDSETQYF
TRBV5-6,TRBJ2-1,TRBD1,-,TGTGCCAGACTTTGTTTTAGGACAGGGAACAATGAGCAGTTCTTC,CARLCFRTGNNEQFF
TRBV5-1,TRBJ1-2,-,-,TGCGCCAGCAGCTTGGGAACAGGGATCAATGGCTACACCTTC,CASSLGTGINGYTF
TRBV2,TRBJ1-3,-,few,TGTGCCAGCAGTGAAGCCTTTAGGGGAGGCACCATATATTTT,CASSEAFRGGTIYF
TRBV29-1,TRBJ2-5,TRBD1,-,TGCAGCGCCTCCCGGGACAGGCAAGAGACCCAGTACTTC,CSASRDRQETQYF
TRBV18,TRBJ1-3,-,-,TGTGCCAGCTCACGGCTGACAGAACCTGGAAACACCATATATTTT,CASSRLTEPGNTIYF
TRBV4-1,TRBJ2-1,TRBD2,-,TGCGCCAGCAGCCAAGCGTTCGGCGCGGGAGCTACCTACAATGAGCAGTTCTTC,CASSQAFGAGATYNEQFF
TRBV2,TRBJ2-7,TRBD1,-,TGTGCCCAGGGCGCGAACAGGGGTAACGAGCAGTACTTC,CAQGANRGNEQYF
TRBV13,TRBJ2-7,TRBD2,-,TGTGCCAGCAGCCTAGCGGGAGCAGGTGGCTACGAGCAGTACTTC,CASSLAGAGGYEQYF
TRBV9,TRBJ2-5,TRBD2,-,TGTGCCAGCAGCGCTAGCGGGGGGCAAGAGACCCAGTACTTC,CASSASGGQETQYF
TRBV9,TRBJ2-3,TRBD1,-,TGTGCCAGCAGTCGTGGAGACAGGGGTTGGTCAGATACGCAGTATTTT,CASSRGDRGWSDTQYF
TRBV9,TRBJ2-7,-,once,TGTGCCAGCAGCGTAGCTACCCAAGAACTGTACGAGCAGTACTTC,CASSVATQELYEQYF
TRBV11-3,TRBJ2-5,-,-,TGTGCCAGCAGCTTAGGCTTTCCGGGGGGCTCCCAAGAGACCCAGTACTTC,CASSLGFPGGSQETQYF
TRBV9,TRBJ2-1,-,-,TGTGCCAGCAGCGCGGACGGAGGTCCCTACAATGAGCAGTTCTTC,CASSADGGPYNEQFF
TRBV11-3,TRBJ2-6,TRBD1,-,TGTGCCAGCAGCGGATGGACAGGGGGCTCTGGGGCCAACGTCCTGACTTTC,CASSGWTGGSGANVLTF
TRBV11-2,TRBJ2-1,-,-,TGTGCCAGCAGCTTAGATCGATCGGGGACCTACAATGAGCAGTTCTTC,CASSLDRSGTYNEQFF
TRBV29-1,TRBJ1-2,-,-,TGCAGCTTTTATGGGGAGGCCACTAACTATGGCTACACCTTC,CSFYGEATNYGYTF
TRBV4-1,TRBJ2-1,TRBD2,once,TGCGCCAGCAGCCAAGTATTAGCGGGGAGGGGTGAGCAGTTCTTC,CASSQVLAGRGEQFF
TRBV27,TRBJ2-3,TRBD2,-,TGTGCCAGCAGTTTAGGACTAGCGGGGGCAGATACGCAGTATTTT,CASSLGLAGADTQYF
TRBV4-3,TRBJ1-1,-,-,TGCGCCAGCAGCCAAGTGGCGACAGGCGACACTGAAGCTTTCTTT,CASSQVATGDTEAFF
TRBV28,TRBJ1-1,TRBD1,once,TGTGCCAGCAGGGGACAGCGATTGAACACTGAAGCTTTCTTT,CASRGQRLNTEAFF
TRBV18,TRBJ2-7,TRBD1,once,TGTGCCAGCTCACCAACCGGGACAGGGTATACCTACGAGCAGTACTTC,CASSPTGTGYTYEQYF
TRBV7-8,TRBJ1-4,-,-,TGTGCCAGCAGTCGGAGTATAGCAACTAATGAAAAACTGTTTTTT,CASSRSIATNEKLFF
TRBV6-1,TRBJ1-4,TRBD1,-,TGTGCCAGCAGACAGGGACAGGAAAAACTGTTTTTT,CASRQGQEKLFF
TRBV5-4,TRBJ1-5,TRBD1,-,TGTGCCAGCAGCCCGGCGTTTAGAGGGGGCGAAGGTAGTCAGCCCCAGCATTTT,CASSPAFRGGEGSQPQHF
TRBV4-1,TRBJ2-3,-,-,TGCGCCAGCAGCCAAGATACAGGAGTAAATCTGCGGGATACGCAGTATTTT,CASSQDTGVNLRDTQYF
TRBV5-1,TRBJ2-7,-,-,TGCGCCAGCAGCAAATCGGACACCTACGAGCAGTACTTC,CASSKSDTYEQYF
TRBV9,TRBJ2-7,TRBD1,few,TGTGCCAGCAGCGTCGACAGGGGGGCCTACGAGCAGTACTTC,CASSVDRGAYEQYF
TRBV4-3,TRBJ2-3,-,-,TGCGCCAGCAGCCAAGGTTTCGGGGGAGTCACAGATACGCAGTATTTT,CASSQGFGGVTDTQYF
TRBV27,TRBJ2-5,-,-,TGTGCCAGCAGTTTCGTGGGAGAGATCCAAGAGACCCAGTACTTC,CASSFVGEIQETQYF